This T cell receptor beta chain was found in a study of human T cells and chemical hapten exposure. The CDR3 has 13 amino acids. Germline CDR1 SQVTM, CDR2 ANQGSEA. The ends were cut back, 4 bases at V and 2 bases at J, with 11 bases in the middle. This clonotype was seen ten or more times. Time point defined: patch test 1, 2 weeks after DPC sensitization. Treatment of the sample: therapeutic diphenylcyclopropenone sensitization with weekly scalp DPC. In TCRdb, the RACE reads were re-called with MiXCR into one record per CDR3 protein. The sample has fewer than 100,000 distinct CDR3 sequences; 10% to 15% are singletons.

This material consisted of whole blood, taken in connection with sensitization to the hapten diphenylcyclopropenone (DPC). The V gene is TRBV29-1, the J gene TRBJ1-1; D is unresolved. This receptor was identified in a woman aged 60-75 years with alopecia areata. Some clones in this sample may be carry-over from other donors' samples. In DNA, the CDR3 is TGCAGCGTTGCCTCTGGGTTTAACACTGAAGCTTTCTTT. Translation gives CSVASGFNTEAFF.